The entry below describes one TCR beta chain. This entry comes from a study of cytotoxic CD8 clonotypes in ibrutinib-treated CLL. Some clones are missing from TCRdb's copy, which holds only in-frame ones; the method was immunoSEQ multiplex PCR. The data contain over 140,000 clones, more than 75% of them singletons. CDR1 MNHEY and CDR2 SMNVEV come from the germline V gene (reference sequence). Trimming pared 6 bases from V and 6 bases from J, leaving 25 bases between. CDR3 length: 17 residues. The TCR was taken from a human donor with chronic lymphocytic leukemia. V is TRBV27 and J is TRBJ2-3; a possible D gene is TRBD1 (6 bases). Here the sequenced sample was PBMCs, taken after 36 months of ibrutinib treatment. CDR3 DNA sequence: TGTGCCAGCAGCCCAGGTCTTCGGACAGTGGACGCCGATACGCAGTATTTT. Translated: CASSPGLRTVDADTQYF.